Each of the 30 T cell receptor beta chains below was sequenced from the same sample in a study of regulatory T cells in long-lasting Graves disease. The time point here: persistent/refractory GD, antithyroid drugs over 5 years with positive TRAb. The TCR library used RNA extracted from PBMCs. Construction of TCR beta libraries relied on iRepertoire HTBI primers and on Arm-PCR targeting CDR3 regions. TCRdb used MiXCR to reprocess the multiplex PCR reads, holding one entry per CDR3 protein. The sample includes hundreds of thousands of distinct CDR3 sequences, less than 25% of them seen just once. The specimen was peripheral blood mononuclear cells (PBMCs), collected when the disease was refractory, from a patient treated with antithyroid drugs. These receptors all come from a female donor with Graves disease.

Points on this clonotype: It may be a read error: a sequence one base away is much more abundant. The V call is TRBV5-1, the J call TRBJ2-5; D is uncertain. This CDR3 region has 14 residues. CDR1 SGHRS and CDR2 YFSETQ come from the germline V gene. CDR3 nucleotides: TGTGCCAGCAGCTCAGCCTTGGGCCAAGAGACCCAGTACTTC. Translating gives CASSSALGQETQYF.

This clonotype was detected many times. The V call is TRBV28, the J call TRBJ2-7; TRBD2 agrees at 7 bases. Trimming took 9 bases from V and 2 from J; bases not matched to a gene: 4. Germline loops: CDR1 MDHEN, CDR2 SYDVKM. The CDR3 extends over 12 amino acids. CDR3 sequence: CASGEGAYEQYF. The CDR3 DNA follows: TGTGCCAGTGGGGAGGGAGCCTACGAGCAGTACTTC.

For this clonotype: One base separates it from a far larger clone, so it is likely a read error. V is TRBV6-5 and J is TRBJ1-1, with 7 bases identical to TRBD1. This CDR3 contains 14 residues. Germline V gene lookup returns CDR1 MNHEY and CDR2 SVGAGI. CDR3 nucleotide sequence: TGTGCCAGCAGTTTAGGGGGCATGAACACTGGAGCTTTCTTT. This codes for CASSLGGMNTGAFF.

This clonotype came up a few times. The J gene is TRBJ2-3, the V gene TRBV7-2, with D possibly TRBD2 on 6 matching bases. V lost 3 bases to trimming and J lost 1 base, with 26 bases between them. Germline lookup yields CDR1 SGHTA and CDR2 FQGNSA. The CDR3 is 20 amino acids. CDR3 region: CASSFPNTGTPTFGTDTQYF. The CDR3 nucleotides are TGTGCCAGCAGCTTCCCCAATACCGGGACTCCTACTTTCGGCACAGATACGCAGTATTTT.

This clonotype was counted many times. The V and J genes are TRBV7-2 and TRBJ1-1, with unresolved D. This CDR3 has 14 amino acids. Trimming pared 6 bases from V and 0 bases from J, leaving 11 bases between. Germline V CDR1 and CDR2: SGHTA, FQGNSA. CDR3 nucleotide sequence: TGTGCCAGCAGTTTCGGGAGGGTGAACACTGAAGCTTTCTTT. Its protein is CASSFGRVNTEAFF.

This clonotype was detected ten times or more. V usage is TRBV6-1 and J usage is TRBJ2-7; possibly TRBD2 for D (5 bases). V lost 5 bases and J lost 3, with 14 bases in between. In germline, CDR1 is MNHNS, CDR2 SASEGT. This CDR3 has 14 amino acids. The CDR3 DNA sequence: TGTGCCAGCAGTCCTCCGGACTCCGGCTACGAGCAGTACTTC. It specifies CASSPPDSGYEQYF.

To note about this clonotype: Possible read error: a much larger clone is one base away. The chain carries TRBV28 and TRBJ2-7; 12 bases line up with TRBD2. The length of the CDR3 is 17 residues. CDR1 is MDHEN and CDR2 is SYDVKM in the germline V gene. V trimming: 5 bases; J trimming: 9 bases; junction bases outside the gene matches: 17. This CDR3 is CASSPPGMTSGRVGQYF. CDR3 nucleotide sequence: TGTGCCAGCAGTCCCCCTGGGATGACTAGCGGGAGAGTCGGGCAGTACTTC.

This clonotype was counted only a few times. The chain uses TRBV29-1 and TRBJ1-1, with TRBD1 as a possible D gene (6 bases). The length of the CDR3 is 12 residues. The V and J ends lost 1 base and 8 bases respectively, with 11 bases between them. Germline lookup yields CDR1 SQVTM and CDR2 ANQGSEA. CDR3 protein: CSVEVGAWEAFF. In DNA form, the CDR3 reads TGCAGCGTTGAAGTGGGGGCGTGGGAAGCTTTCTTT.

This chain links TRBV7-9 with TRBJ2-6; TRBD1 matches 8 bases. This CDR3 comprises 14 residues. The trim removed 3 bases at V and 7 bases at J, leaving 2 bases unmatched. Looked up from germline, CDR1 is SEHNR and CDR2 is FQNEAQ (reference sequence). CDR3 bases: TGTGCCAGCAGCTTTGGACAGGGAGCCAACGTCCTGACTTTC. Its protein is CASSFGQGANVLTF.

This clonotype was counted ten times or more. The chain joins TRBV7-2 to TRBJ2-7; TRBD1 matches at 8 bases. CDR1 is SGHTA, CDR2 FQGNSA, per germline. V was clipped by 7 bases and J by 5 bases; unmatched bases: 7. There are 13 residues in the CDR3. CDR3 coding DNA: TGTGCCAGCACTCAGGGGGCGCAGGACGAGCAGTACTTC. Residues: CASTQGAQDEQYF.

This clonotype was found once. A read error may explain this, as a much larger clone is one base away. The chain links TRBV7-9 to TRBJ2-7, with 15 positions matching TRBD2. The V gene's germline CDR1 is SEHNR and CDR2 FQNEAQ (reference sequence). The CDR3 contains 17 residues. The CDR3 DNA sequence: TGTGCCGGCAGCCCGGGACTAGCGGGAGGAAAATCCAACGAGCAGTACTTC. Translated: CAGSPGLAGGKSNEQYF.

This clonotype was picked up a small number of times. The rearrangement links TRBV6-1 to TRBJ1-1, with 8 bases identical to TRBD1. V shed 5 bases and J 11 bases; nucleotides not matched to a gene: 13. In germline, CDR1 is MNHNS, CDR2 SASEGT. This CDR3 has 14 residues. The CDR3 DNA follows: TGTGCCAGCAGTCAAACTACAGGGGGAGGTGACGCTTTCTTT. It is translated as CASSQTTGGGDAFF.

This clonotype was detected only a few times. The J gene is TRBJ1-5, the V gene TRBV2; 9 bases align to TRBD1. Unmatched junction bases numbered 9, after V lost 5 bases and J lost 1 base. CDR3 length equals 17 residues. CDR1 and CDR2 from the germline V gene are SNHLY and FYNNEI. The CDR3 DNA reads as TGTGCCAGCAGTTACGGGACAGGGACTAGAAGCAATCAGCCCCAGCATTTT. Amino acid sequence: CASSYGTGTRSNQPQHF. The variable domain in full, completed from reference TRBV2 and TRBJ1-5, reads EPEVTQTPSHQVTQMGQEVILRCVPISNHLYFYWYRQILGQKVEFLVSFYNNEISEKSEIFDDQFSVERPDGSNFTLKIRSTKLEDSAMYFCASSYGTGTRSNQPQHFGDGTRLSIL.

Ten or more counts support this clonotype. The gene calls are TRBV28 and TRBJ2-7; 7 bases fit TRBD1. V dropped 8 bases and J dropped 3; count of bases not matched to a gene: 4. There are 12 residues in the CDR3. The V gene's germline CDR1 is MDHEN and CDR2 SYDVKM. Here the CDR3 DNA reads TGTGCCAGCTTCAGGGGGAGCTACGAGCAGTACTTC. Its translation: CASFRGSYEQYF.

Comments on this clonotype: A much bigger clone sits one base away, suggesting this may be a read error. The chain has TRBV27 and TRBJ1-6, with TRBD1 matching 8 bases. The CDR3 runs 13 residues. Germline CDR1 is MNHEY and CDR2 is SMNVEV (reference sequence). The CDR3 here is CTSSLQGVSPLHF. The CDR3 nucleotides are TGTACCAGCAGTTTACAGGGGGTGAGTCCCCTCCACTTT.

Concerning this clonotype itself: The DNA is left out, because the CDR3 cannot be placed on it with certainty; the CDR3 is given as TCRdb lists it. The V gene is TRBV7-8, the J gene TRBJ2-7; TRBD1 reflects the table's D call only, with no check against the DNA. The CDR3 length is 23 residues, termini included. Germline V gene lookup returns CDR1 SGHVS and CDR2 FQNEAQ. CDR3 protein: CASSIYLCSALTAAAGAPYEQYF.

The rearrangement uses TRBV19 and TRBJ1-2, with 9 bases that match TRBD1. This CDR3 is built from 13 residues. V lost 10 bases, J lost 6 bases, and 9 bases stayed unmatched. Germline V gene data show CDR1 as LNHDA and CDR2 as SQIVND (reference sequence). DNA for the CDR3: TGTGCCACTAAGGGGACAGGGTATCATGGCTACACCTTC. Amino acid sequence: CATKGTGYHGYTF.

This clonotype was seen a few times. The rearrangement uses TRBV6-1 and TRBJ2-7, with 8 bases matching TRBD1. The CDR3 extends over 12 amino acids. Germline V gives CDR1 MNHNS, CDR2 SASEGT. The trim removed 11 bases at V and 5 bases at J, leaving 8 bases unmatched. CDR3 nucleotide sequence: TGTGCCGGCACAGGACAGGGCCACGAGCAGTACTTC. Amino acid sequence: CAGTGQGHEQYF.

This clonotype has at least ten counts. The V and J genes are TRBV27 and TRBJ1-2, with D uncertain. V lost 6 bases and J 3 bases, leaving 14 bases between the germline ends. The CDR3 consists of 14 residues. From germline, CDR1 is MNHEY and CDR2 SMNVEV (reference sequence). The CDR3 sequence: CASRPYSRDYGYTF. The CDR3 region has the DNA TGTGCCAGCAGACCCTACTCAAGGGACTATGGCTACACCTTC.

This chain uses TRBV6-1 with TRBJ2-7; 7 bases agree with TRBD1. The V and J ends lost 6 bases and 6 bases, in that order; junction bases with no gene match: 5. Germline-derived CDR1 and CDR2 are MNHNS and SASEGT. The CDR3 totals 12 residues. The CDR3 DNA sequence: TGTGCCAGCAGACCAGGACAGGCCGAGCAGTACTTC. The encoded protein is CASRPGQAEQYF.

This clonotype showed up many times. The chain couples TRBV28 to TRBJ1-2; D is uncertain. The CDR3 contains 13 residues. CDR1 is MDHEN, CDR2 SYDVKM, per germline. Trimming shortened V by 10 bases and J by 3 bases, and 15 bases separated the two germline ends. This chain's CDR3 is CAIGRRAHYGYTF. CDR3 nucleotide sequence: TGTGCCATCGGAAGGAGGGCTCACTATGGCTACACCTTC.

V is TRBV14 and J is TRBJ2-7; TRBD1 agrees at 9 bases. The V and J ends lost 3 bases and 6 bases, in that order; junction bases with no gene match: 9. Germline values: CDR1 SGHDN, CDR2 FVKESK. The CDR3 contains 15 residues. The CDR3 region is CASSHSTGGKVEQYF. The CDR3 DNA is TGTGCCAGCAGCCATTCGACAGGGGGTAAAGTCGAGCAGTACTTC.

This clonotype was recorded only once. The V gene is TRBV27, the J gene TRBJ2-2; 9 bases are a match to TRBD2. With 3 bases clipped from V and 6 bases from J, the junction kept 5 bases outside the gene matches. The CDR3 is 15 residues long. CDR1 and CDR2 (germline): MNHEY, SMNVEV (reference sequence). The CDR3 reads CASSFTGTSPGELFF. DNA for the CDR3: TGTGCCAGCAGTTTCACCGGGACTAGCCCCGGGGAGCTGTTTTTT.

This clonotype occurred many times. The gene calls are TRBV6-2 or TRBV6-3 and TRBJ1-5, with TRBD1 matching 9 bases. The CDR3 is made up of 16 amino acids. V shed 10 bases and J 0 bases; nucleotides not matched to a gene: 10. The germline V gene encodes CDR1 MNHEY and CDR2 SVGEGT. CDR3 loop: CANLRGTGISNQPQHF. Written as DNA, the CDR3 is TGTGCCAACCTGCGGGGGACAGGGATTAGCAATCAGCCCCAGCATTTT.

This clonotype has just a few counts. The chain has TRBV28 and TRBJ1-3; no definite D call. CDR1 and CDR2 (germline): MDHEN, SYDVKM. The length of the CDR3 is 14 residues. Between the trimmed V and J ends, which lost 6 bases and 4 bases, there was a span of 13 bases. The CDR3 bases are TGTGCCAGCAGCCTACCAATTTTGGGAAACACCATATATTTT. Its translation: CASSLPILGNTIYF.

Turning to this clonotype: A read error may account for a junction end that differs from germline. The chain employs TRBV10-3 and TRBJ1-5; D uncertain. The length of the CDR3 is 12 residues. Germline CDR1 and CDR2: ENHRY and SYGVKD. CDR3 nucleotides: TGTGCCAGCAGTCGCATATCCCAGCCCCAGCATTTT. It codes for CASSRISQPQHF.

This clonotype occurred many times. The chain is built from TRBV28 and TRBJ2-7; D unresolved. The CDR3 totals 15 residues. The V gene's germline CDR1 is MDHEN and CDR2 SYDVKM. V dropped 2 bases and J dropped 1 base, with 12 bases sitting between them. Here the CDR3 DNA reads TGTGCCAGCAGTTTACACCAGACTGCTTCCTACGAGCAGTACTTC. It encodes CASSLHQTASYEQYF.

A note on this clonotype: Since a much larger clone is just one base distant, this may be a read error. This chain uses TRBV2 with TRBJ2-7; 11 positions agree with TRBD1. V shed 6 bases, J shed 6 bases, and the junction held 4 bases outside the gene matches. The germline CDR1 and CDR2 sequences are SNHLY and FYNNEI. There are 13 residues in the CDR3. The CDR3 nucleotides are TGTGCCAGCAGGGCCGGGACAGGGGGCGAGCAGTACTTC. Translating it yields CASRAGTGGEQYF.

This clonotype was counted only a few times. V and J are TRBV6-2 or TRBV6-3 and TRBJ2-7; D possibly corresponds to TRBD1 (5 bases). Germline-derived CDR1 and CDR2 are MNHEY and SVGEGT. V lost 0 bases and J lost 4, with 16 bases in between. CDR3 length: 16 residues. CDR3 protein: CASSYSSRAGGYEQYF. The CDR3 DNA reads TGTGCCAGCAGTTACTCTTCCAGGGCCGGTGGTTACGAGCAGTACTTC.

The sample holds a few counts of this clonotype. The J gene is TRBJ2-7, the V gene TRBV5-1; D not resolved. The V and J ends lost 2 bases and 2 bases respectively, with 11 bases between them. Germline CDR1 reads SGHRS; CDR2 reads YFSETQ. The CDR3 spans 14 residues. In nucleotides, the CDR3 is TGCGCCAGCAGCTTATCGGACGGACCCTACGAGCAGTACTTC. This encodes CASSLSDGPYEQYF. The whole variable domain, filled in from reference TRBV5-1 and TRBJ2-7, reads KAGVTQTPRYLIKTRGQQVTLSCSPISGHRSVSWYQQTPGQGLQFLFEYFSETQRNKGNFPGRFSGRQFSNSRSEMNVSTLELGDSALYLCASSLSDGPYEQYFGPGTRLTVT.